The 14 T cell receptor beta chains below come from one sample, sequenced in a study of blood T cell repertoires in COVID-19. Generated by immunoSEQ multiplex PCR, the TCRdb table keeps only in-frame clones and is missing some. The repertoire holds around 160,000 clones, 65% to 85% seen once, with under 15% in the top ten. Sequenced input: peripheral blood. Receptors originate from a man between 60 and 70 years old with active or convalescent COVID-19.

The V gene is TRBV6-2 or TRBV6-3, the J gene TRBJ2-4; tentative D call: TRBD2 (7 bases). CDR1 is MNHEY, CDR2 SVGEGT, per germline. Between the trimmed V and J ends, which lost 1 base and 0 bases, there was a span of 19 bases. The CDR3 totals 19 residues. The CDR3 DNA sequence: TGTGCCAGCAGTTACTATCTGGCGGGGGCAAGGTTAGCCAAAAACATTCAGTACTTC. It yields the protein CASSYYLAGARLAKNIQYF.

The V and J genes are TRBV11-2 and TRBJ2-1; 14 bases line up with TRBD2. Germline CDR1 and CDR2: SGHAT and FQNNGV. The CDR3 totals 15 residues. Losses at the gene ends were 4 bases for V and 9 bases for J; bases not matched to a gene: 5. CDR3 sequence (DNA): TGTGCCAGCAGCTCAGGGACTAGCGGGAGATCTGAGCAGTTCTTC. Encoded protein: CASSSGTSGRSEQFF.

The chain links TRBV4-1 to TRBJ2-1, with TRBD2 matching over 10 bases. Germline V gene data show CDR1 as MGHRA and CDR2 as YSYEKL. The trim removed 1 base at V and 6 bases at J, leaving 9 bases unmatched. The CDR3 is made up of 17 amino acids. CDR3 in amino acids: CASSQVPGVAGGNEQFF. CDR3 DNA: TGCGCCAGCAGCCAAGTTCCAGGGGTAGCGGGGGGCAATGAGCAGTTCTTC.

The chain links TRBV9 to TRBJ2-3; 7 nucleotides match TRBD2. CDR3 length: 15 residues. Trimming took 0 bases from V and 4 from J; bases not matched to a gene: 5. Per germline, CDR1 SGDLS and CDR2 YYNGEE. The CDR3 bases are TGTGCCAGCAGCGTAGTACCTAGCGGTGCAGATACGCAGTATTTT. Its protein product is CASSVVPSGADTQYF.

V usage is TRBV25-1 and J usage is TRBJ2-7, with D possibly TRBD2 on 6 matching bases. The germline V and J ends were trimmed by 8 bases and 4 bases, with 18 bases remaining between them. CDR3 length equals 14 residues. Germline CDR1 MGHDK, CDR2 SYGVNS. For the CDR3, the DNA is TGTGCCAGCGGGGGGATGGGGGGTAGGTACGAGCAGTACTTC. Its protein is CASGGMGGRYEQYF.

The gene calls are TRBV5-5 and TRBJ2-1, with 7 nucleotides matching TRBD2. V lost 2 bases to trimming and J lost 8 bases; unmatched junction nucleotides: 4. The CDR3 spans 13 residues. Per the germline V gene, CDR1 is SGHKS and CDR2 is YYEKEE (reference sequence). The CDR3 region is CASSFGGDHEQFF. Written as DNA, the CDR3 is TGTGCCAGCAGCTTTGGGGGGGACCATGAGCAGTTCTTC.

The V and J genes are TRBV7-9 and TRBJ2-1; D is undetermined. Germline V gives CDR1 SEHNR, CDR2 FQNEAQ (reference sequence). V lost 2 bases, J lost 5 bases, and 7 bases lay in between. This CDR3 has 13 residues. CDR3 loop: CASSLTGDNEQFF. The CDR3, as DNA: TGTGCCAGCAGCTTAACTGGAGACAATGAGCAGTTCTTC. The whole variable domain, filled in from reference TRBV7-9 and TRBJ2-1, reads DTGVSQNPRHKITKRGQNVTFRCDPISEHNRLYWYRQTLGQGPEFLTYFQNEAQLEKSRLLSDRFSAERPKGSFSTLEIQRTEQGDSAMYLCASSLTGDNEQFFGPGTRLTVL.

The chain links TRBV29-1 to TRBJ1-5, with D possibly matching TRBD1 (6 bases). The CDR3 length is 12 residues. The germline V and J ends were trimmed by 4 bases and 7 bases, with 11 bases remaining between them. The germline gives CDR1 SQVTM, CDR2 ANQGSEA. CDR3 protein: CSVGGGVQPQHF. In DNA form, the CDR3 reads TGCAGCGTTGGCGGGGGCGTACAGCCCCAGCATTTT. Supplemented by reference TRBV29-1 and TRBJ1-5, the full variable domain reads SAVISQKPSRDICQRGTSLTIQCQVDSQVTMMFWYRQQPGQSLTLIATANQGSEATYESGFVIDKFPISRPNLTFSTLTVSNMSPEDSSIYLCSVGGGVQPQHFGDGTRLSIL.

The chain is built from TRBV4-2 and TRBJ2-1; unclear D gene. Germline V gene data show CDR1 as LGHNA and CDR2 as YNFKEQ. Trimming removed 1 base from V and 4 bases from J, with 2 bases in between. The CDR3 sequence is 12 residues long. The CDR3 sequence: CASSQAYNEQFF. As DNA, the CDR3 is TGTGCCAGCAGCCAAGCGTACAATGAGCAGTTCTTC.

This chain connects TRBV19 to TRBJ2-6, with D tentatively TRBD2 (7 bases). The CDR3 has 17 amino acids. Trimming cost V 5 bases and J 5 bases, with 19 bases left between them. Germline V CDR1 and CDR2: LNHDA, SQIVND (reference sequence). The CDR3 spells CASSHSLGGARANVLTF. CDR3 coding DNA: TGTGCCAGTAGTCACTCTCTGGGGGGGGCGCGGGCCAACGTCCTGACTTTC. Filled out from reference TRBV19 and TRBJ2-6, the complete variable domain reads DGGITQSPKYLFRKEGQNVTLSCEQNLNHDAMYWYRQDPGQGLRLIYYSQIVNDFQKGDIAEGYSVSREKKESFPLTVTSAQKNPTAFYLCASSHSLGGARANVLTFGAGSRLTVL.

The rearrangement uses TRBV24-1 and TRBJ2-1; TRBD2 agrees at 9 bases. V was clipped by 8 bases and J by 6 bases; unmatched bases: 16. Per germline, CDR1 KGHDR and CDR2 SFDVKD. The CDR3 contains 17 residues. The CDR3 DNA sequence: TGTGCCACCAATGACCCAGCGCGGGAGGGCCGAAGCAATGAGCAGTTCTTC. Protein product: CATNDPAREGRSNEQFF.

This clone appeared once. The rearrangement links TRBV15 to TRBJ2-5; weak D call: TRBD2 (5 bases). CDR1 LNHNV and CDR2 YYDKDF come from the germline V gene (reference sequence). The ends were cut back, 1 base at V and 10 bases at J, with 22 bases in the middle. The CDR3 extends over 16 amino acids. CDR3 in amino acids: CATSRANAGSSRDQYF. The CDR3 DNA follows: TGTGCCACCAGCAGAGCGAACGCGGGCTCCTCGAGGGACCAGTACTTC.

In DNA, the CDR3 is TGCAGCGTTCCGGGACAGGGAGCCCCTCTACAAAGCAATGAGCAGTTCTTC. Translating gives CSVPGQGAPLQSNEQFF. This chain uses TRBV29-1 with TRBJ2-1; TRBD1 agrees at 9 bases. The J segment lost 6 bases and the V segment lost 5 bases, leaving 17 bases of the junction unmatched. This CDR3 is built from 17 residues. CDR1 SQVTM and CDR2 ANQGSEA come from the germline V gene.

J is TRBJ1-4 and V is TRBV2, with 11 bases matching TRBD1. Trimming cost V 6 bases and J 11 bases; bases outside gene matches: 8. Germline V CDR1 and CDR2: SNHLY, FYNNEI. This CDR3 is built from 14 residues. Written as DNA, the CDR3 is TGTGCCAGCAGCGCCGGGACAGGGGGAAGGAAACTGTTTTTT. It translates to CASSAGTGGRKLFF.